Reported below is one T cell receptor beta chain. This clone was seen a handful of times. Its cognate antigen has yet to be identified. Base-call qualities are not available, and no considerably larger clone is one nucleotide away. This sample was included in a study of T cell clones after liver transplantation (dated by TCRdb to about 2019). Regarding the study in general: Samples were obtained from ITN030ST, a randomized trial in which withdrawal of immunosuppression was attempted within 2 years of liver transplantation. Of the 8 liver transplant recipients making up the studied cohort, 3 were classified as tolerant and 5 as non-tolerant. Subjects received no induction therapy and standard immunosuppression until randomization at 12-24 months post-transplant. Third party-reactive TCRbeta sequences were also identified from pre-transplant MLRs to serve as an antigen-independent comparator for donor-reactive sequences. Three of the eight recipients were HCV-positive; the others were transplanted for non-autoimmune, non-viral indications. Blood samples were collected pre-transplant, pre-randomization before withdrawal, and post-randomization after either complete withdrawal or failed withdrawal. Donor-reactive T cell clones were identified by TCRbeta sequencing after a pre-transplant mixed lymphocyte reaction and then tracked in post-transplant blood. To count as tolerant, a recipient had to stay completely off immunosuppression for at least one year without liver enzymes climbing beyond twice the upper limit of normal.

Overall results and qualifications from the work: Conclusions were preliminary, limited by small, heterogeneous patient numbers and non-standardized post-transplant time points. The decline in donor-reactive sequences exceeded the decline in third party-reactive sequences, suggesting partial antigen-specific deletion that was unrelated to withdrawal success. Once repertoire turnover was taken into account, donor-reactive detection showed a significant reduction for CD4 in 7 of 8 subjects and for CD8 in 8 of 8. In a couple of subjects, low numbers of available donor cells limited the measurable donor-reactive repertoire. In 5 of 8 subjects, circulating donor-reactive CD4 TCRbeta sequences decreased significantly after transplant, regardless of tolerance or HCV status. Because no allograft tissue specimens were available, donor-reactive T cells may have migrated into the graft instead of being deleted.

High-throughput TCRbeta CDR3 sequencing of frozen genomic DNA was performed by immunoSEQ, including PCR amplification, mapping, bias correction and internal controls. For the original study's pipeline: Productive rearrangements were retained, and unique TCRbeta sequences were defined by the CDR3 nucleotide sequence together with the V and J gene. Donor-reactive sequences required at least 5-fold expansion in CFSE-low cells versus unstimulated pre-transplant cells and at least 0.01% frequency. Per-subject minimum frequency thresholds, based on the lowest-template unstimulated sample, ensured at least 90% detection power. Jensen-Shannon divergence between the top 1000 TCRbeta sequences after and before transplant was used to measure repertoire turnover. Changes in detection of donor-reactive sequences were tested with two-sided Fisher's exact tests. The table comes from immuneACCESS by way of TCRdb, which keeps in-frame sequences with V and J called. Part of the clones is missing from these tables; in studies checked, under half for an unresolved V gene and the rest for unknown reasons. V and J calls and clone size are given by that table; D and trimming were obtained from the DNA. The sample table lists 60,000 or so clones, 65% to 75% of them with a count of one. About 15% of the sample lies in the top ten.

Reading the label with the study, this specimen's time point is: pre-transplant. Unstimulated PBMCs, after thawing, were stained for CD3, CD4 and CD8 and then FACS-sorted into CD3+CD4+ and CD3+CD8+ populations. Each of the 8 studied subjects was randomized to immunosuppression withdrawal. The Qiagen DNeasy Blood and Tissue Kit was used for isolation of genomic DNA. The sequence was obtained from a human donor who received a liver transplant. Sequences were derived from CD4+ T cells from blood, sampled before liver transplant.

The base sequence is TGTGCCAGCAGCTTAGGGGACAGGGTATCCAAAAACATTCAGTACTTC. Its product reads: CASSLGDRVSKNIQYF. This chain is built from TRBV11-2 and TRBJ2-4; 9 bases in the middle match TRBD1. Trimming leaves V shorter by 1 base and J shorter by 2 bases, with the junction holding 3 bases beyond the gene matches. From cysteine to phenylalanine, the CDR3 is 16 amino acids long. Just the 48-base CDR3 DNA is kept, in frame starting at base 1. Via the germline V gene, CDR1 is SGHAT and CDR2 FQNNGV.